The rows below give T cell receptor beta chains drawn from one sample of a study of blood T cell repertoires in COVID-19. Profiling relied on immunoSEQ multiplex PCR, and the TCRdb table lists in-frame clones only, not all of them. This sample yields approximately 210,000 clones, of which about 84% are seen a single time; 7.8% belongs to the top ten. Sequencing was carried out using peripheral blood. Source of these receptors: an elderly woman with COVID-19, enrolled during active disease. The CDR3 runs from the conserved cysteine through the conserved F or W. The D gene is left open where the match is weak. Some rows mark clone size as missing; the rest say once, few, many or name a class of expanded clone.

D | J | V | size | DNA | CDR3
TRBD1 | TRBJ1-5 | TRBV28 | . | TGTGCCAGCCTGACAGGGGACCAGCCCCAGCATTTT | CASLTGDQPQHF
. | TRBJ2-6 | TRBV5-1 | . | TGCGCCAGCAGCTTGGAACTAGCTACCGGGGCCAACGTCCTGACTTTC | CASSLELATGANVLTF
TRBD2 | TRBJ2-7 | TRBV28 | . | TGTGCCAGCAGTTTTGCGGGAGGGCACAACGAGCAGTACTTC | CASSFAGGHNEQYF
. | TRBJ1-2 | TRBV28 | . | TGTGCCAGCACCCTCCGTTTCAGGTCCAGTGGCTACACCTTC | CASTLRFRSSGYTF
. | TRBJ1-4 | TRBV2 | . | TGTGCCAGCAGGGCCGTGACGGAGGGCGAAAAACTGTTTTTT | CASRAVTEGEKLFF
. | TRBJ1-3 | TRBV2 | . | TGTGCCAGCAGTGGGGGCAGGGCGGGAAACACCATATATTTT | CASSGGRAGNTIYF
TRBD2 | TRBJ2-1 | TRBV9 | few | TGTGCCAGCAGTTCATCACTAGCGGGGCAAGAGCAGTTCTTC | CASSSSLAGQEQFF
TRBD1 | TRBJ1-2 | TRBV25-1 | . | TGTGCCAGCAGTGGAAACCGGGACAGGCGGGGTTTGTACTATGGCTACACCTTC | CASSGNRDRRGLYYGYTF
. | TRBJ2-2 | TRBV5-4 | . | TGTGCCAGCAGCGTGCAGGGTGGGGCCGGGGAGCTGTTTTTT | CASSVQGGAGELFF
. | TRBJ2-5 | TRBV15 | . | TGTGCCACCAGCAGAGCCCGGAACCCAGGGGAGACCCAGTACTTC | CATSRARNPGETQYF
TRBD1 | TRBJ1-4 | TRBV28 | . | TGTGCCAGCAGATTCTCGACAGGGGGTGATGAAAAACTGTTTTTT | CASRFSTGGDEKLFF
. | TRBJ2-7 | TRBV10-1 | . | TGCGCCAGCAGTGATACGGGGTCAACCTACGAGCAGTACTTC | CASSDTGSTYEQYF
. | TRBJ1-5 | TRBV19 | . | TGTGCCAGTAGTTGGTTGGGAGGCAATCAGCCCCAGCATTTT | CASSWLGGNQPQHF
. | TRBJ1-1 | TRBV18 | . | TGTGCCAGCTCAGCAGGGTTTGCGAACACTGAAGCTTTCTTT | CASSAGFANTEAFF
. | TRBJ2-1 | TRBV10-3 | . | TGTGCCATCAGTGAACTGAGGGTCTCCTCCTACAATGAGCAGTTCTTC | CAISELRVSSYNEQFF
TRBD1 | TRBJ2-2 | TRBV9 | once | TGTGCCAGCAGCGTGGGGCAGGGGGCCACCGGGGAGCTGTTTTTT | CASSVGQGATGELFF
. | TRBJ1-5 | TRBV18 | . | TGTGCCAGCTCACCACCTGGGGGGGCGAGTGGATATCAGCCCCAGCATTTT | CASSPPGGASGYQPQHF
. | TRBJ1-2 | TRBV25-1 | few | TGTGCCAGCAGCTCGGCGGGACTGGAGAACTATGGCTACACCTTC | CASSSAGLENYGYTF
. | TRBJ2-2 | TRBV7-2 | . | TGTGCCAGCTCGGGCGGGACGAACACCGGGGAGCTGTTTTTT | CASSGGTNTGELFF
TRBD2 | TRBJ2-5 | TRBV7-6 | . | TGTGCCAGCAGCTGGACCGGGACTAGCGGAACGCAAGAGACCCAGTACTTC | CASSWTGTSGTQETQYF
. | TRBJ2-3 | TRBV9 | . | TGTGCCAGCAGCGTAGCAGCGTCGATCACAGATACGCAGTATTTT | CASSVAASITDTQYF
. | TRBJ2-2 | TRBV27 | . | TGTGCCAGCAGTTTATCCCTGAACAACCAGGAGCTGTTTTTT | CASSLSLNNQELFF
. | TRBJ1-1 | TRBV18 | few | TGTGCCAGCTCACCAGCAGGAAAGAACACTGAAGCTTTCTTT | CASSPAGKNTEAFF
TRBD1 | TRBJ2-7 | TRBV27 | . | TGTGCCAGCAGTTTTTCTCGGACAGGGCGCGGCGTCTACGAGCAGTACTTC | CASSFSRTGRGVYEQYF
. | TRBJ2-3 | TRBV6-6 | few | TGTGCCAGCACTAGGGGAGATACGCAGTATTTT | CASTRGDTQYF
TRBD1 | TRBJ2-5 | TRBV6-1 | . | TGTGCCAGCAGTGAAGCAGGCAGGGGGCAGACCCAGTACTTC | CASSEAGRGQTQYF
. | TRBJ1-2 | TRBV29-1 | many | TGCAGCGTTGGGACAGCTAACTATGGCTACACCTTC | CSVGTANYGYTF
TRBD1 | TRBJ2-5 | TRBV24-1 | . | TGTGCCACCAGTGACCGACAGGGGGGGGAAGAGACCCAGTACTTC | CATSDRQGGEETQYF
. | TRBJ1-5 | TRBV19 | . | TGTGCCAGTAGTTTGACAGATAGCAATCAGCCCCAGCATTTT | CASSLTDSNQPQHF
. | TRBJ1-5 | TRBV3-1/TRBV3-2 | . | TGTGCCAGCAGCCCCCGGGGGGGGAGCGATCAGCCCCAGCATTTT | CASSPRGGSDQPQHF
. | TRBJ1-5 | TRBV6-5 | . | TGTGCCAGCAGCCTTCAGGGGTACAATCAGCCCCAGCATTTT | CASSLQGYNQPQHF
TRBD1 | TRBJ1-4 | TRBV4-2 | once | TGTGCCAGCAGACATGAAGGCTCCAGGGGGGAAAAACTGTTTTTT | CASRHEGSRGEKLFF
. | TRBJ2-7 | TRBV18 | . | TGTGCCAGCTCACCCGGGACAGCGGGCTCCTACGAGCAGTACTTC | CASSPGTAGSYEQYF